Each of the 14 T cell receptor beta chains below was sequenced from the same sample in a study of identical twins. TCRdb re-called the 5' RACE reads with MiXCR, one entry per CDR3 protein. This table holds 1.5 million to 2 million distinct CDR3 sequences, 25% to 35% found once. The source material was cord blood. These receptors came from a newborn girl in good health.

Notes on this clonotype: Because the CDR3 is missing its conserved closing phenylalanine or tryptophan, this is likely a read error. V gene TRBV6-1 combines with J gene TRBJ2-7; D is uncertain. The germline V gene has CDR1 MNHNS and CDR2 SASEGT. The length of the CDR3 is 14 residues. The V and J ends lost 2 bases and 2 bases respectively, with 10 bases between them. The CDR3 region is CASSEPRQPYEQYL. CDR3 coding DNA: TGTGCCAGCAGTGAACCCAGACAACCCTACGAGCAGTACTTA.

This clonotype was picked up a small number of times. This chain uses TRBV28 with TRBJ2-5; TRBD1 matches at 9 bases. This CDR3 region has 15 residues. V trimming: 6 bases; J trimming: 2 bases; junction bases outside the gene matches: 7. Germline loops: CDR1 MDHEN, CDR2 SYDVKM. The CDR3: CASSRWDRVQETQYF. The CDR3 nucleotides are TGTGCCAGCAGCCGCTGGGACAGGGTTCAAGAGACCCAGTACTTC.

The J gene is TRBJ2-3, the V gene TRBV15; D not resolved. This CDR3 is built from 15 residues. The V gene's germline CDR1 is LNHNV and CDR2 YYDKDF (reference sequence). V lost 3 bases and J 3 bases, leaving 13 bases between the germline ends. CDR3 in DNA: TGTGCCACCAGCAGGTCCTCAAAGAGGACAGATACGCAGTATTTT. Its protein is CATSRSSKRTDTQYF.

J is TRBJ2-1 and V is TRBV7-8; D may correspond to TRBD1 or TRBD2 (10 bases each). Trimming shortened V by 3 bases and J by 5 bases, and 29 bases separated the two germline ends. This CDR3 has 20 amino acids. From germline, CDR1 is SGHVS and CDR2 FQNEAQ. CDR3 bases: TGTGCCAGCAGCTTCACAGACAGGGGGCGAGGGACTAGCGCAGACAATGAGCAGTTCTTC. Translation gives CASSFTDRGRGTSADNEQFF.

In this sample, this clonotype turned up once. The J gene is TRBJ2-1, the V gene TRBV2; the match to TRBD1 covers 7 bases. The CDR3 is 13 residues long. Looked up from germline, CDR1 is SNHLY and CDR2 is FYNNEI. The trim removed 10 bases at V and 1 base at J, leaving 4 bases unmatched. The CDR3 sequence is CATPGQSYNEQFF. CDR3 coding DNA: TGTGCCACCCCGGGACAGTCCTACAATGAGCAGTTCTTC.

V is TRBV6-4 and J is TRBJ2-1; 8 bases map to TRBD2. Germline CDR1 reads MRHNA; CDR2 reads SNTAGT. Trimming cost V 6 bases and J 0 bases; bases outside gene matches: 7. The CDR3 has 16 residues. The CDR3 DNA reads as TGTGCCAGCAGCGCCCAGGGGACTAGCTCCTACAATGAGCAGTTCTTC. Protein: CASSAQGTSSYNEQFF.

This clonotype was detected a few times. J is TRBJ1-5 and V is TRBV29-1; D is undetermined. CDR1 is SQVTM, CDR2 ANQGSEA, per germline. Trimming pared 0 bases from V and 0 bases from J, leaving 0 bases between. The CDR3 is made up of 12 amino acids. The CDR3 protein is CSVEDSNQPQHF. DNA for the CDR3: TGCAGCGTTGAAGATAGCAATCAGCCCCAGCATTTT.

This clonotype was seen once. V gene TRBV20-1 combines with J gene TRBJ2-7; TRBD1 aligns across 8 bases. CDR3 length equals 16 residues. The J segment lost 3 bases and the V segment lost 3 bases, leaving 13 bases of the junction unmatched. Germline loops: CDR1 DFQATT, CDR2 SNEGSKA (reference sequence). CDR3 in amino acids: CSASHLDRAIFYEQYF. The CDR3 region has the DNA TGCAGTGCTAGTCACTTGGACAGGGCAATATTCTACGAGCAGTACTTC.

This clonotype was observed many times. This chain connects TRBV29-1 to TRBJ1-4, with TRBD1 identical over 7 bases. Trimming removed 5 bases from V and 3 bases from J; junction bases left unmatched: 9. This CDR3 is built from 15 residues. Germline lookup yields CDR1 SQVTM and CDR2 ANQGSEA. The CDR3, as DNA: TGCAGCGTTACGGGGACAGCCGGATCTAATGAAAAACTGTTTTTT. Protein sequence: CSVTGTAGSNEKLFF.

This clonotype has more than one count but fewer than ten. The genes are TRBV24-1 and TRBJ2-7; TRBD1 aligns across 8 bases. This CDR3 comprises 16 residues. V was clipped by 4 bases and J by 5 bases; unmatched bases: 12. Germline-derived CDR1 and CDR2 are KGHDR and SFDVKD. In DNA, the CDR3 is TGTGCCACCAGTGAGGCGGGACAGGACTCCCTCGACGAGCAGTACTTC. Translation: CATSEAGQDSLDEQYF.

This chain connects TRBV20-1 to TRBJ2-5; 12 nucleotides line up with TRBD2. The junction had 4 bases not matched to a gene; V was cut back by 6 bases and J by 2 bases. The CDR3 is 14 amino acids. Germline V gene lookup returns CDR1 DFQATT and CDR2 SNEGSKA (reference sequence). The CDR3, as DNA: TGCAGTGCGGAGACTAGCGGGGGACAAGAGACCCAGTACTTC. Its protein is CSAETSGGQETQYF.

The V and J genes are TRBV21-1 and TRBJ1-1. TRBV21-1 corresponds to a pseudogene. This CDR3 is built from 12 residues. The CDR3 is CASSKGRTEAFF. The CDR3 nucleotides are TGTGCCAGCAGCAAAGGAAGGACTGAAGCTTTCTTT.

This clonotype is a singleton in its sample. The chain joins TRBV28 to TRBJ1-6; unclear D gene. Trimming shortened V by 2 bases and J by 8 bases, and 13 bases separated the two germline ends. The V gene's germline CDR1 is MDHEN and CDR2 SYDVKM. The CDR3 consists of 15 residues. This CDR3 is CASSLVGSVYSPLHF. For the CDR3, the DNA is TGTGCCAGCAGTTTAGTGGGTTCGGTTTATTCACCCCTCCACTTT.

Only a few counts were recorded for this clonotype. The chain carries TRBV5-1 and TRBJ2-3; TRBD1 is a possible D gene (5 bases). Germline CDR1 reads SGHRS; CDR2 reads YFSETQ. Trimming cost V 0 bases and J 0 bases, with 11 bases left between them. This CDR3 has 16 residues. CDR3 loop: CASSLVRGRSTDTQYF. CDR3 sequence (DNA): TGCGCCAGCAGCTTGGTAAGGGGAAGAAGCACAGATACGCAGTATTTT. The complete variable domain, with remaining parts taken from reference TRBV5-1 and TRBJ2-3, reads KAGVTQTPRYLIKTRGQQVTLSCSPISGHRSVSWYQQTPGQGLQFLFEYFSETQRNKGNFPGRFSGRQFSNSRSEMNVSTLELGDSALYLCASSLVRGRSTDTQYFGPGTRLTVL.